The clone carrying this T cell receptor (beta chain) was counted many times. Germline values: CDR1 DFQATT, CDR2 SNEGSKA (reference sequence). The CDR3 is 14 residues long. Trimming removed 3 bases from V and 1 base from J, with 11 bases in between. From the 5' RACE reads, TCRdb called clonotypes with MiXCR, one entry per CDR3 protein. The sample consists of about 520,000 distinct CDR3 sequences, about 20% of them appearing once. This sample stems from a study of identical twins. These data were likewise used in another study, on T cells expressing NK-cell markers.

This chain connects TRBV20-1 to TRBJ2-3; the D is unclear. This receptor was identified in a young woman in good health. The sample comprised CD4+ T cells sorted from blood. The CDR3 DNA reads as TGCAGTGCTAGCGACTTGCGACGCACAGATACGCAGTATTTT. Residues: CSASDLRRTDTQYF.